These T cell receptor beta chains were read from a single sample in a study of early T cells in non-severe SARS-CoV-2 infection. TCRdb re-called the 5' RACE reads through MiXCR, storing one row per CDR3 protein. In the table there are some 40,000 distinct CDR3 sequences, roughly 5% of which are singletons. The specimen sequenced was whole blood. Source of these receptors: an adult who was a healthcare worker with PCR-confirmed SARS-CoV-2 infection or an uninfected control (not recorded which). The CDR3 runs from the conserved cysteine through the conserved F or W. Each record gives: CDR3 protein, CDR3 DNA, D gene, CDR3 length, clone size, V gene, J gene. D genes are given only for firm matches. Where a row states a size, it is once, few, many or the class of an expanded clone; other rows omit it.

CASSLQGANEQFF	TGTGCCAGCAGCCTCCAGGGAGCCAATGAGCAGTTCTTC	.	13	many	TRBV7-2	TRBJ2-1
CASSLGLAGGQRGETQYF	TGCGCCAGCAGCTTGGGACTAGCGGGGGGCCAAAGAGGAGAGACCCAGTACTTC	TRBD2	18	many	TRBV5-1	TRBJ2-5
CASTQAGVFYNEQFF	TGTGCCAGCACCCAGGCGGGAGTTTTCTACAATGAGCAGTTCTTC	TRBD2	15	many	TRBV7-2	TRBJ2-1
CASSIYSYTGELFF	TGTGCCAGTAGTATATACAGCTACACCGGGGAGCTGTTTTTT	.	14	many	TRBV19	TRBJ2-2
CASSSLAGTIETQYF	TGTGCCAGCAGCTCCTTAGCGGGAACAATAGAGACCCAGTACTTC	TRBD2	15	.	TRBV5-4	TRBJ2-5
CASSQVINTIYF	TGTGCCAGCAGCCAGGTCATTAACACCATATATTTT	.	12	many	TRBV14	TRBJ1-3
CASSYPDPYPAF	TGTGCCAGCAGTTACCCCGATCCATACCCGGCATTT	.	12	many	TRBV6-2/TRBV6-3	TRBJ1-1
CASSFTGGMDEQYF	TGCGCCAGCAGCTTTACAGGGGGCATGGACGAGCAGTACTTC	TRBD1	14	many	TRBV5-1	TRBJ2-7
CASSLMGLAGPGELFF	TGTGCCAGCAGTTTGATGGGACTAGCGGGACCCGGGGAGCTGTTTTTT	TRBD2	16	many	TRBV28	TRBJ2-2
CASSQGLAGDHEQYF	TGTGCCAGCAGCCAAGGACTAGCGGGAGACCACGAGCAGTACTTC	TRBD2	15	many	TRBV7-9	TRBJ2-7
CASSSRLNYGYTF	TGTGCCAGCAGCTCAAGATTGAACTATGGCTACACCTTC	.	13	many	TRBV28	TRBJ1-2
CASSVSGSGANVLTF	TGTGCCAGCAGCGTTTCAGGCTCTGGGGCCAACGTCCTGACTTTC	.	15	.	TRBV9	TRBJ2-6
CASSGAISFNQPQHF	TGTGCCAGCAGTGGGGCCATCTCCTTCAATCAGCCCCAGCATTTT	.	15	many	TRBV6-1	TRBJ1-5
CASSQDLAAYEQYF	TGTGCCAGCAGCCAAGATCTGGCCGCCTACGAGCAGTACTTC	.	14	many	TRBV3-1	TRBJ2-7
CASSAETKNSPLHF	TGTGCCAGTAGTGCCGAGACTAAAAATTCACCCCTCCACTTT	.	14	many	TRBV19	TRBJ1-6
CASSLGGAWDQPQHF	TGTGCCAGCAGCTTAGGAGGGGCATGGGATCAGCCCCAGCATTTT	.	15	many	TRBV7-9	TRBJ1-5
CARSFRTGKFASPLHF	TGTGCCAGAAGCTTTAGAACAGGGAAGTTCGCTTCACCCCTCCACTTT	.	16	few	TRBV5-3	TRBJ1-6
CASSRERGGPYEQFF	TGTGCCAGCAGCCGAGAGCGGGGGGGCCCTTATGAGCAGTTCTTC	TRBD2	15	many	TRBV7-2	TRBJ2-1
CSAGNSQGTGDSGQFF	TGCAGTGCTGGAAACTCTCAAGGGACAGGTGACTCTGGGCAGTTCTTC	TRBD1	16	many	TRBV20-1	TRBJ2-1
CASSQATGGTEAFF	TGTGCCAGCAGCCAAGCCACAGGGGGGACTGAAGCTTTCTTT	TRBD1	14	many	TRBV3-1	TRBJ1-1
CASSAPGDRNEQFF	TGTGCCAGCAGTGCCCCAGGGGATCGCAATGAGCAGTTCTTC	.	14	many	TRBV25-1	TRBJ2-1
CAISKDSANTGELFF	TGTGCCATCAGTAAGGACAGCGCGAACACCGGGGAGCTGTTTTTT	.	15	many	TRBV10-3	TRBJ2-2
CASSREVETQYF	TGTGCCAGCAGCCGGGAGGTTGAGACCCAGTACTTC	TRBD2	12	.	TRBV12-3/TRBV12-4	TRBJ2-5
CASSAGLASDNEQFF	TGTGCCAGCAGTGCGGGGCTAGCCTCCGACAATGAGCAGTTCTTC	.	15	many	TRBV2	TRBJ2-1
CASSLGSSINYGYTF	TGTGCCAGCAGCTTAGGAAGCTCCATTAACTATGGCTACACCTTC	.	15	many	TRBV7-8	TRBJ1-2
CAWSPLTYGCTF	TGTGCCTGGAGTCCCCTAACCTATGGCTGCACCTTC	.	12	.	TRBV30	TRBJ1-2
CASSLDFDTEAFF	TGTGCCAGCAGCTTAGATTTCGATACTGAAGCTTTCTTT	.	13	many	TRBV7-2	TRBJ1-1
CSARKASAASTDTQYF	TGCAGTGCTAGAAAGGCCAGCGCAGCTAGCACAGATACGCAGTATTTT	.	16	many	TRBV20-1	TRBJ2-3
CASQAVGQGFSNTEAFF	TGTGCCAGCCAGGCAGTCGGACAGGGCTTCTCGAACACTGAAGCTTTCTTT	TRBD1	17	few	TRBV18	TRBJ1-1
CASSYSGQGRRTDTQYF	TGTGCCAGCAGTTACTCCGGACAGGGAAGACGGACAGATACGCAGTATTTT	TRBD1	17	many	TRBV6-2/TRBV6-3	TRBJ2-3
CASSYGLAGNEQFF	TGTGCCAGCAGCTATGGACTAGCGGGCAATGAGCAGTTCTTC	TRBD2	14	many	TRBV11-3	TRBJ2-1
CASSFWLAGLLDEQFF	TGTGCCAGCAGTTTCTGGCTAGCGGGTCTCTTGGATGAGCAGTTCTTC	TRBD2	16	few	TRBV12-3/TRBV12-4	TRBJ2-1
CASSLRLLRETQYF	TGTGCCAGCAGTTTAAGATTACTACGGGAGACCCAGTACTTC	.	14	few	TRBV28	TRBJ2-5
CASRLLRGGNQYF	TGTGCCAGCAGACTCCTTCGGGGGGGCAATCAGTACTTC	TRBD2	13	.	TRBV6-1	TRBJ2-7
CASSYGRDISTDTQYF	TGTGCCAGCAGCTACGGTCGGGACATTAGCACAGATACGCAGTATTTT	.	16	medium-sized	TRBV5-8	TRBJ2-3
CASSLGGVANEKLFF	TGTGCCAGCAGCTTGGGGGGTGTCGCTAATGAAAAACTGTTTTTT	.	15	many	TRBV7-9	TRBJ1-4
CAWSAGRNTEAFF	TGTGCCTGGAGTGCGGGACGGAACACTGAAGCTTTCTTT	.	13	few	TRBV30	TRBJ1-1
CASSVVPSGTSYNEQFF	TGTGCCAGCAGCGTAGTCCCTAGCGGGACTTCCTACAATGAGCAGTTCTTC	TRBD2	17	.	TRBV9	TRBJ2-1